The 18 T cell receptor beta chains presented below share a single source sample, sequenced in a study of T cell responses to AZD1222 COVID-19 vaccine. The method was immunoSEQ multiplex PCR; TCRdb's version includes in-frame clones alone and lacks a portion of them. The profile shows 70,000 or so clones, more than 65% of them singletons. The material was peripheral blood, obtained on day 0 of MenACWY control vaccination. These receptors were obtained from an adult in good health.

This rearrangement joins TRBV7-9 to TRBJ2-2; D not resolved. CDR1 is SEHNR, CDR2 FQNEAQ, per germline (reference sequence). The CDR3 loop spans 13 amino acids. Trimming pared 0 bases from V and 5 bases from J, leaving 4 bases between. In nucleotides, the CDR3 is TGTGCCAGCAGCTTAGCCGGAACCGGGGAGCTGTTTTTT. Amino acid sequence: CASSLAGTGELFF.

V usage is TRBV5-4 and J usage is TRBJ1-1, with a possible D match to TRBD1 (5 bases). This CDR3 is 13 amino acids long. Trimming removed 1 base at V and 9 bases at J, with 13 bases between. Germline V gene lookup returns CDR1 SGHNT and CDR2 YYREEE (reference sequence). The CDR3 coding sequence is TGTGCCAGCAGCTTGCGGGGCTCCTTAAAAGCTTTCTTT. It yields the protein CASSLRGSLKAFF.

The rearrangement uses TRBV11-2 and TRBJ1-2; D gene ambiguous. This CDR3 region has 13 residues. The germline CDR1 and CDR2 sequences are SGHAT and FQNNGV. V was cut by 5 bases and J by 3 bases, with 10 bases left in between. CDR3 coding DNA: TGTGCCAGCAGCCCCCGGGTCGACTATGGCTACACCTTC. Encoded protein: CASSPRVDYGYTF.

V usage is TRBV6-5 and J usage is TRBJ1-4; 8 bases align to TRBD1. The CDR3 sequence is 15 residues long. Trimming took 6 bases from V and 7 from J; bases not matched to a gene: 10. Germline V gene sequence: CDR1 MNHEY, CDR2 SVGAGI. CDR3 amino acids: CASRPDRGISEKLFF. The CDR3 DNA reads as TGTGCCAGCAGGCCAGACAGGGGAATATCTGAAAAACTGTTTTTT.

This clone was seen a few times. The J gene is TRBJ1-1, the V gene TRBV6-5; 10 bases agree with TRBD1. Germline V gene lookup returns CDR1 MNHEY and CDR2 SVGAGI. CDR3 size: 14 residues. V shed 6 bases and J 4 bases; nucleotides not matched to a gene: 5. The CDR3 region is CASRTGGASTEAFF. The CDR3 DNA is TGTGCCAGCAGGACAGGGGGCGCGAGCACTGAAGCTTTCTTT.

The genes are TRBV5-1 and TRBJ2-7; D might be TRBD1 (5 bases). The germline V gene has CDR1 SGHRS and CDR2 YFSETQ. V dropped 2 bases and J dropped 7 bases, with 16 bases sitting between them. The CDR3 spans 14 residues. CDR3 protein: CASSLGREAREQYF. The DNA of the CDR3 is TGCGCCAGCAGCTTAGGCAGGGAAGCTCGGGAGCAGTACTTC.

The J gene is TRBJ2-7, the V gene TRBV7-6; 11 bases align to TRBD2. The trim removed 5 bases at V and 5 bases at J, leaving 14 bases unmatched. CDR1 is SGHVS and CDR2 is FNYEAQ in the germline V gene. CDR3 length equals 17 residues. The CDR3 reads CASSPGLTSGTKDEQYF. CDR3 sequence (DNA): TGTGCCAGCAGCCCCGGTTTGACTAGCGGGACTAAGGACGAGCAGTACTTC.

This chain connects TRBV3-1 (or the pseudogene TRBV3-2) to TRBJ2-2; D is perhaps TRBD2 (5 bases). With 4 bases removed from V and 2 bases from J, the gap between germline ends came to 11 bases. The CDR3 totals 15 residues. Looked up from germline, CDR1 is LGHDT and CDR2 is YNNKEL (reference sequence). CDR3 protein: CASSRSRLNTGELFF. CDR3 nucleotide sequence: TGTGCCAGCAGCCGCTCCCGACTAAACACCGGGGAGCTGTTTTTT.

The rearrangement links TRBV5-8 to TRBJ2-1, with D perhaps TRBD2 (5 bases). Trimming cost V 2 bases and J 10 bases, with 13 bases left between them. The CDR3 extends over 13 amino acids. The germline CDR1 and CDR2 sequences are SGHTS and YDEGEE. The CDR3 region has the DNA TGTGCCAGCAGCTTCCTTCTAGCAAGCGAGCAGTTCTTC. It is translated as CASSFLLASEQFF.

By its share, this clone is medium-sized. This chain connects TRBV7-9 to TRBJ2-1, with D perhaps matching TRBD1 or TRBD2 (5 bases each). Trimming took 5 bases from V and 10 from J, leaving 15 bases between them. Per the germline V gene, CDR1 is SEHNR and CDR2 is FQNEAQ (reference sequence). CDR3 length: 13 residues. The CDR3 region is CASSTGGGREQFF. In nucleotides, the CDR3 is TGTGCCAGCAGCACAGGTGGGGGACGGGAGCAGTTCTTC.

The CDR3 DNA follows: TGCGCCAGCAGCCTTCGGACAGGGGAGCCTGGAAACACCATATATTTT. It encodes CASSLRTGEPGNTIYF. The V call is TRBV5-1, the J call TRBJ1-3, with 9 bases lining up with TRBD1. This CDR3 is built from 16 residues. Germline V CDR1 and CDR2: SGHRS, YFSETQ. Trimming cost V 4 bases and J 2 bases; bases outside gene matches: 7.

The chain is built from TRBV11-2 and TRBJ2-5; 8 bases are shared with TRBD1. Per the germline V gene, CDR1 is SGHAT and CDR2 is FQNNGV. This CDR3 region has 18 residues. After removal of 5 bases from V and 7 bases from J, the junction contained 21 bases not matched to a gene. The CDR3 here is CASSLPPGTGIFRGTQYF. CDR3 nucleotide sequence: TGTGCCAGCAGCCTTCCACCCGGGACAGGAATTTTTAGGGGGACCCAGTACTTC.

The V gene is TRBV6-1, the J gene TRBJ2-1, with 12 nucleotides matching TRBD2. In germline, CDR1 is MNHNS, CDR2 SASEGT. This CDR3 is 16 amino acids long. The V gene end was trimmed by 4 bases and the J gene end by 4 bases; junction bases not matched to a gene: 5. The CDR3: CASSGDTSGGYNEQFF. The CDR3 DNA is TGTGCCAGCAGTGGAGATACTAGCGGGGGGTACAATGAGCAGTTCTTC.

The rearrangement uses TRBV7-8 and TRBJ2-5; 7 positions agree with TRBD1. Germline CDR1 and CDR2: SGHVS and FQNEAQ. The CDR3 totals 16 residues. J was trimmed by 5 bases and V by 0 bases; bases with no gene match: 9. CDR3 region: CASSLAQGVGLETQYF. In nucleotides, the CDR3 is TGTGCCAGCAGCTTAGCGCAGGGGGTAGGTTTGGAGACCCAGTACTTC.

This sequence joins TRBV2 and TRBJ1-3, with 7 bases fitting TRBD1. The CDR3 runs to 14 residues. Germline trimming cut 11 bases from V and 1 base from J; bases unmatched to any gene: 8. Germline V gene lookup returns CDR1 SNHLY and CDR2 FYNNEI. The CDR3 sequence: CAGRQGSSGNTIYF. The CDR3 bases are TGTGCCGGCCGACAGGGTTCATCTGGAAACACCATATATTTT.

This CDR3 reads CASSRLGLRNTEAFF. The CDR3 nucleotides are TGTGCCAGCAGCCGATTGGGACTAAGGAACACTGAAGCTTTCTTT. The chain has TRBV14 and TRBJ1-1, with D possibly TRBD1 on 5 matching bases. CDR3 size: 15 residues. Trimming removed 4 bases from V and 1 base from J, with 13 bases in between. The germline CDR1 and CDR2 sequences are SGHDN and FVKESK.

The DNA for the CDR3 is TGTGCCAGCAGCCGACGAAGGGGGCATGGCGATGAGCAGTTCTTC. This sequence encodes CASSRRRGHGDEQFF. The rearrangement joins TRBV3-1 (or the pseudogene TRBV3-2) to TRBJ2-1; TRBD1 aligns across 7 bases. From germline, CDR1 is LGHDT and CDR2 YNNKEL (reference sequence). Trimming at V came to 4 bases and at J to 8 bases, leaving 11 bases not matched to a gene. This CDR3 region has 15 residues.

CDR3 loop: CASKREPAGEQFF. DNA for the CDR3: TGTGCCAGTAAAAGAGAACCGGCGGGTGAGCAGTTCTTC. The chain uses TRBV19 and TRBJ2-1, with D perhaps matching TRBD2 (5 bases). Trimming took 7 bases from V and 9 from J, leaving 16 bases between them. This CDR3 has 13 amino acids. Looked up from germline, CDR1 is LNHDA and CDR2 is SQIVND (reference sequence).